What follows are 19 T cell receptor beta chains derived from one specimen sequenced in a study of T-cell memory formation after mild COVID-19. TCRdb independently ran MiXCR on the 5' RACE reads; one entry per CDR3 protein. Counted here are over 150,000 distinct CDR3 sequences, 13% occurring once; the ten biggest clones make up approximately 3.6%. The sequenced material came from PBMCs or a T cell subset sorted from them (not recorded which). These receptor sequences come from a man in his late teens or twenties who had mild COVID-19 (a few samples of this study predate the infection). Cell type and time point are not known.

This clonotype was detected a few times. This sequence joins TRBV3-1 and TRBJ2-2, with a weak D call TRBD2 (6 bases). The CDR3 has 16 residues. Trimming shortened V by 1 base and J by 2 bases, and 11 bases separated the two germline ends. Germline CDR1 LGHDT, CDR2 YNNKEL (reference sequence). For the CDR3, the DNA is TGTGCCAGCAGCCAAGCCCGGGCGGGAAACACCGGGGAGCTGTTTTTT. Encoded protein: CASSQARAGNTGELFF.

This clonotype occurred many times. The V and J genes are TRBV4-3 and TRBJ1-1; D is unclear. The ends were cut back, 3 bases at V and 1 base at J, with 6 bases in the middle. The CDR3 spans 13 residues. Germline V CDR1 and CDR2: LGHNA, YSLEER. The CDR3 sequence is CASSHSANTEAFF. DNA for the CDR3: TGCGCCAGCAGCCATTCAGCGAACACTGAAGCTTTCTTT.

The gene calls are TRBV7-2 and TRBJ1-3; maybe TRBD1 (6 bases). The germline V and J ends were trimmed by 1 base and 0 bases, with 10 bases remaining between them. CDR3 length equals 16 residues. Germline V gene data show CDR1 as SGHTA and CDR2 as FQGNSA. Here the CDR3 reads CASSLERDNSGNTIYF. The CDR3 DNA sequence: TGTGCCAGCAGCTTAGAGCGGGACAACTCTGGAAACACCATATATTTT.

The CDR3 region is CASSPERGGGIQYF. Written as DNA, the CDR3 is TGTGCCAGCAGCCCAGAGCGGGGGGGAGGCATTCAGTACTTC. The chain couples TRBV7-2 to TRBJ2-4, with 10 bases that match TRBD2. Germline CDR1 is SGHTA and CDR2 is FQGNSA. The CDR3 is 14 residues long. J gave up 9 bases and V 5 bases, and 7 bases lay outside the gene matches. Full variable domain (rest looked up from reference TRBV7-2 and TRBJ2-4): GAGVSQSPSNKVTEKGKDVELRCDPISGHTALYWYRQSLGQGLEFLIYFQGNSAPDKSGLPSDRFSAERTGGSVSTLTIQRTQQEDSAVYLCASSPERGGGIQYFGAGTRLSVL.

This clonotype was found a few times. The chain combines TRBV5-1 with TRBJ2-7; TRBD1 matches at 11 bases. J lost 5 bases, V lost 4 bases, and 8 bases had no gene match. CDR1 is SGHRS and CDR2 is YFSETQ in the germline V gene. The length of the CDR3 is 15 residues. The DNA for the CDR3 is TGCGCCAGCAGCGTCCCTGGACAGGGGGCTAACGAGCAGTACTTC. Translating it yields CASSVPGQGANEQYF.

This clonotype was counted only a few times. The chain is built from TRBV10-3 and TRBJ1-1; D is uncertain. The germline V gene encodes CDR1 ENHRY and CDR2 SYGVKD. V lost 6 bases, J lost 5 bases, and 16 bases lay in between. This CDR3 comprises 14 residues. In nucleotides, the CDR3 is TGTGCCATCAGACAAGGGCCCATGGGGACTGAAGCTTTCTTT. The encoded protein is CAIRQGPMGTEAFF.

There are many counts of this clonotype. The chain is built from TRBV7-2 and TRBJ2-3; 10 nucleotides line up with TRBD1. The V and J ends lost 5 bases and 6 bases, in that order; junction bases with no gene match: 8. The germline gives CDR1 SGHTA, CDR2 FQGNSA. The CDR3 loop spans 15 amino acids. The CDR3: CASSPGQGYGDTQYF. The CDR3 DNA is TGTGCCAGCAGCCCGGGACAGGGGTACGGGGATACGCAGTATTTT.

This clonotype was detected only a few times. This sequence joins TRBV4-1 and TRBJ2-1, with a possible D match to TRBD2 (6 bases). The ends were cut back, 4 bases at V and 9 bases at J, with 19 bases in the middle. Germline CDR1 MGHRA, CDR2 YSYEKL. The CDR3 has 15 amino acids. The CDR3 sequence: CASSRRPQEGTEQFF. CDR3 DNA: TGCGCCAGCAGCCGTCGTCCACAGGAGGGTACTGAGCAGTTCTTC.

The rearrangement uses TRBV18 and TRBJ1-2; 8 bases map to TRBD1. The CDR3 runs 16 residues. V dropped 3 bases and J dropped 0; count of bases not matched to a gene: 6. The germline V gene has CDR1 KGHSH and CDR2 LQKENI. The CDR3: CASSPTGTGANYGYTF. The DNA for the CDR3 is TGTGCCAGCTCACCTACCGGGACAGGAGCTAACTATGGCTACACCTTC.

This clonotype was seen many times. The V and J genes are TRBV20-1 and TRBJ2-3; the D is unclear. V gave up 2 bases and J gave up 3 bases, with 9 bases separating them. The length of the CDR3 is 13 residues. Germline CDR1 and CDR2: DFQATT and SNEGSKA (reference sequence). CDR3 amino acids: CSARLGVTDTQYF. In nucleotides, the CDR3 is TGCAGTGCTAGATTAGGAGTGACAGATACGCAGTATTTT.

V gene TRBV5-6 combines with J gene TRBJ1-3; no reliable D call. This CDR3 region has 14 residues. Trimming cost V 0 bases and J 0 bases, with 4 bases left between them. The germline V gene has CDR1 SGHDT and CDR2 YYEEEE. This CDR3 is CASSLESSGNTIYF. CDR3 coding DNA: TGTGCCAGCAGCTTGGAGAGCTCTGGAAACACCATATATTTT.

The chain links TRBV7-2 to TRBJ1-2, with 7 bases aligning to TRBD1. V trimming: 5 bases; J trimming: 4 bases; junction bases outside the gene matches: 13. The germline gives CDR1 SGHTA, CDR2 FQGNSA. CDR3 length: 16 residues. The CDR3 loop reads CASSQGQAREGYGYTF. CDR3 in DNA: TGTGCCAGCAGCCAAGGACAGGCCCGCGAGGGCTATGGCTACACCTTC.

This clonotype appeared a few times. The chain links TRBV6-5 to TRBJ2-6; 7 bases map to TRBD2. V shed 0 bases and J 2 bases; nucleotides not matched to a gene: 1. The length of the CDR3 is 16 residues. Germline V gives CDR1 MNHEY, CDR2 SVGAGI. This CDR3 reads CASSYSGGAGANVLTF. The CDR3 DNA reads TGTGCCAGCAGTTACTCGGGAGGGGCTGGGGCCAACGTCCTGACTTTC.

This clonotype was recorded many times. The genes are TRBV5-8 and TRBJ2-3; D is ambiguous. The germline V and J ends were trimmed by 1 base and 4 bases, with 10 bases remaining between them. Germline CDR1 SGHTS, CDR2 YDEGEE. The CDR3 consists of 14 residues. The DNA of the CDR3 is TGTGCCAGCAGCTTGTCGTCAAGGGCAGATACGCAGTATTTT. This encodes CASSLSSRADTQYF. The full variable domain, its missing parts supplied by reference TRBV5-8 and TRBJ2-3, is EAGVTQSPTHLIKTRGQQATLRCSPISGHTSVYWYQQALGLGLQFLLWYDEGEERNRGNFPPRFSGRQFPNYSSELNVNALELEDSALYLCASSLSSRADTQYFGPGTRLTVL.

There are a few counts of this clonotype. The chain is built from TRBV20-1 and TRBJ1-1, with TRBD1 as a possible D gene (5 bases). The V gene's germline CDR1 is DFQATT and CDR2 SNEGSKA (reference sequence). V shed 3 bases and J shed 6 bases, with 14 bases lying between them. The CDR3 loop spans 13 amino acids. The CDR3 spells CSASRQGLPEAFF. The CDR3 DNA follows: TGCAGTGCTAGTCGTCAGGGTCTTCCTGAAGCTTTCTTT.

This clonotype was detected only a few times. This chain links TRBV28 with TRBJ2-5; no firm D call. Germline loops: CDR1 MDHEN, CDR2 SYDVKM. V was pared by 9 bases and J by 2 bases, with 13 bases between. This CDR3 is 13 amino acids long. This CDR3 is CASTNWNQETQYF. The CDR3 DNA reads as TGTGCCAGTACAAACTGGAATCAAGAGACCCAGTACTTC.

The gene calls are TRBV2 and TRBJ1-5, with D perhaps TRBD1 (5 bases). Trimming stripped 3 bases from V and 6 bases from J, with 12 bases between. Germline V CDR1 and CDR2: SNHLY, FYNNEI. The CDR3 totals 14 residues. The CDR3 DNA is TGTGCCAGCAGTGACAGGGAGGGTGGTCAGCCCCAGCATTTT. The encoded protein is CASSDREGGQPQHF. Full variable domain (remainder filled in from reference TRBV2 and TRBJ1-5): EPEVTQTPSHQVTQMGQEVILRCVPISNHLYFYWYRQILGQKVEFLVSFYNNEISEKSEIFDDQFSVERPDGSNFTLKIRSTKLEDSAMYFCASSDREGGQPQHFGDGTRLSIL.

This clonotype was picked up a small number of times. This chain uses TRBV5-1 with TRBJ2-2; 7 bases are shared with TRBD1. The CDR3 has 15 amino acids. In germline, CDR1 is SGHRS, CDR2 YFSETQ. The V segment lost 2 bases and the J segment 1 base; nucleotides outside the gene matches: 2. The CDR3 nucleotides read TGCGCCAGCAGCTTCTACAGGGGGAACACCGGGGAGCTGTTTTTT. Its protein is CASSFYRGNTGELFF.

The V gene is TRBV9, the J gene TRBJ1-6; 8 nucleotides align to TRBD1. Per germline, CDR1 SGDLS and CDR2 YYNGEE. The CDR3 has 15 residues. After removal of 4 bases from V and 10 bases from J, the junction contained 10 bases not matched to a gene. For the CDR3, the DNA is TGTGCCAGCAGCTTTGGGGACAGGTTTGAATCACCCCTCCACTTT. This translates into CASSFGDRFESPLHF.